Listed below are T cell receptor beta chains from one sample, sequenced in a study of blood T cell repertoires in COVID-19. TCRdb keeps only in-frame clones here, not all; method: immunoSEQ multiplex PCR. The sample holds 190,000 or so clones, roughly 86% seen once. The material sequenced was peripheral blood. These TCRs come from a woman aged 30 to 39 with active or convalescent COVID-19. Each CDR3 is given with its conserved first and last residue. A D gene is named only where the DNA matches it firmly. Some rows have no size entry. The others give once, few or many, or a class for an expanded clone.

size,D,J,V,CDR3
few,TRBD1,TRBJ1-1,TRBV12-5,CASGLALTGGRDTEAFF
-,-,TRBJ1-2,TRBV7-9,CASSLGGNYGYTF
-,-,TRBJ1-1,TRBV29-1,CSVAWLTGNTEAFF
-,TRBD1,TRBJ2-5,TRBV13,CASSLAGTGVETQYF
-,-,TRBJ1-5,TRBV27,CASSLVGQQYSNQPQHF
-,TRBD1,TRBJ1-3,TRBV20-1,CSASQGAGNTIYF
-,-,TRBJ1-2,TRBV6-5,CASSPGGARWGYTF
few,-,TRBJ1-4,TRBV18,CASSPTATNEKLFF
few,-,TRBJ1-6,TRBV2,CASRVDGENSPLHF
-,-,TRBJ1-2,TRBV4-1,CASSQESLLPGGYTF
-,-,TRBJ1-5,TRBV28,CASSLSDRFSQPQHF
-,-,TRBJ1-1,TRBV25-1,CASSRRGNTEAFF